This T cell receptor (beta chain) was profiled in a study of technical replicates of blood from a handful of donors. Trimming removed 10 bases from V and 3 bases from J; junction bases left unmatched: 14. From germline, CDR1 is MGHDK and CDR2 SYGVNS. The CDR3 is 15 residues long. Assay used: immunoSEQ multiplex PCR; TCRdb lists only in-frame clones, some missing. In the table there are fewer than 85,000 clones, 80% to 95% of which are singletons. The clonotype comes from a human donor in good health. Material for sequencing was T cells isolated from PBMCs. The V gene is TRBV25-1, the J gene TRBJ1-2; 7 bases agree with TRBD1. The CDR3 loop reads CATKGIHRGYYGYTF. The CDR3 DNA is TGTGCCACCAAGGGAATCCACAGGGGTTACTATGGCTACACCTTC.